The 3 T cell receptor beta chains in this list originate from one sample, sequenced in a study of blood T cell repertoires in COVID-19. Profiled with immunoSEQ multiplex PCR; TCRdb holds only in-frame clones, not every one. Among 200,000 to 250,000 clones listed, roughly 85% were seen once. Material: peripheral blood. The receptors were gathered from a man aged 45-65 years who had recovered from COVID-19.

In this sample, this clone turned up a few times. The chain couples TRBV3-1 (or the pseudogene TRBV3-2) to TRBJ2-3; 16 nucleotides align to TRBD2. This CDR3 is built from 20 residues. With 0 bases clipped from V and 1 base from J, the junction kept 7 bases outside the gene matches. The germline V gene has CDR1 LGHDT and CDR2 YNNKEL (reference sequence). The CDR3 protein is CASSQDGGLAGGPGTDTQYF. The CDR3 DNA reads as TGTGCCAGCAGCCAAGACGGGGGACTAGCGGGAGGGCCAGGCACAGATACGCAGTATTTT.

This clone showed up just once. V and J are TRBV27 and TRBJ1-4, with a tentative D call TRBD1 (6 bases). Germline lookup yields CDR1 MNHEY and CDR2 SMNVEV (reference sequence). Trimming stripped 2 bases from V and 5 bases from J, with 6 bases between. The CDR3 runs to 13 residues. The CDR3 reads CASSLRGNEKLFF. The CDR3 nucleotides read TGTGCCAGCAGTTTAAGGGGGAATGAAAAACTGTTTTTT.

This chain joins TRBV28 and TRBJ1-2, with TRBD1 matching over 9 bases. This CDR3 comprises 14 residues. V was pared by 0 bases and J by 6 bases, with 2 bases of the junction left unmatched. Germline lookup yields CDR1 MDHEN and CDR2 SYDVKM. In DNA, the CDR3 is TGTGCCAGCAGTTTATGGGGGACAGGGCATGGCTACACCTTC. Protein product: CASSLWGTGHGYTF.